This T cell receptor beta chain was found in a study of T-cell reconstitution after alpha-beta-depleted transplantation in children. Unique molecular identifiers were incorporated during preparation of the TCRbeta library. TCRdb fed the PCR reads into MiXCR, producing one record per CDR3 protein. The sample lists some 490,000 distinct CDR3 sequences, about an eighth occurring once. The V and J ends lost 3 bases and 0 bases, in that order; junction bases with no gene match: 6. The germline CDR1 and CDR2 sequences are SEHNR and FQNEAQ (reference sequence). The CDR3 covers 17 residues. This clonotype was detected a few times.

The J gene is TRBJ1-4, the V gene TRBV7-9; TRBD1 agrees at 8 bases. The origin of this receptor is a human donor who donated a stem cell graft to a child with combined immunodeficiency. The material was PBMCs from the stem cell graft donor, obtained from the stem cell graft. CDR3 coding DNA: TGTGCCAGCAGCTTTAACAGGGGGTTCGCAACTAATGAAAAACTGTTTTTT. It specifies CASSFNRGFATNEKLFF.